The 27 T cell receptor beta chains below come from one sample, sequenced in a study of post-analysis software for immune sequencing data. No antigens are known for them. Built from TCR beta cDNA, the libraries had unique molecular identifiers in them. One entry per CDR3 protein results from TCRdb running MiXCR on the PCR reads. This table holds hundreds of thousands of distinct CDR3 sequences, roughly 46% found once. The study, taken as a whole, reports: Relative to controls, patients had 4 or 5 TRBV segments at higher frequency, with TRBV5-6, TRBV5-1 and TRBV20-1 among these.

The sequencing input was blood. Source of these receptors: a girl aged 5-17 years with multiple sclerosis.

This rearrangement joins TRBV6-1 to TRBJ2-1; 7 nucleotides agree with TRBD1. Trimming removed 1 base from V and 6 bases from J; junction bases left unmatched: 6. This CDR3 spans 15 amino acids. Germline V gene data show CDR1 as MNHNS and CDR2 as SASEGT. CDR3 sequence (DNA): TGTGCCAGCAGTGAAGAGACAGGGAGCTGCAATGAGCAGTTCTTC. Translated: CASSEETGSCNEQFF.

V gene TRBV12-3 or TRBV12-4 combines with J gene TRBJ2-4; unclear D gene. TRBJ2-5 explains the end of the DNA better; the J call may be wrong. This CDR3 comprises 13 residues. CDR3 amino acids: CASKPGSQETQYF. CDR3 bases: TGTGCCAGCAAGCCCGGTTCTCAAGAGACCCAGTACTTC.

V gene TRBV7-9 combines with J gene TRBJ1-2, with D possibly matching TRBD1 (5 bases). Trimming stripped 6 bases from V and 8 bases from J, with 25 bases between. The CDR3 length is 16 residues. The germline gives CDR1 SEHNR, CDR2 FQNEAQ (reference sequence). As DNA, the CDR3 is TGTGCCAGCAGGCCGACCGGGACTATTCCATACAAGGGCTACACCTTC. Protein sequence: CASRPTGTIPYKGYTF. Looking up the rest from reference TRBV7-9 and TRBJ1-2 gives the full variable domain: DTGVSQNPRHKITKRGQNVTFRCDPISEHNRLYWYRQTLGQGPEFLTYFQNEAQLEKSRLLSDRFSAERPKGSFSTLEIQRTEQGDSAMYLCASRPTGTIPYKGYTFGSGTRLTVV.

The gene calls are TRBV5-1 and TRBJ2-1, with TRBD2 as a possible D gene (5 bases). Trimming cost V 4 bases and J 7 bases, with 21 bases left between them. Germline CDR1 reads SGHRS; CDR2 reads YFSETQ. The CDR3 totals 16 residues. CDR3 in DNA: TGCGCCAGCAGCCCCCGGGATCAAAACGGCATTAATGAGCAGTTCTTC. It specifies CASSPRDQNGINEQFF.

This clonotype was seen only once. V usage is TRBV6-2 or TRBV6-3 and J usage is TRBJ2-3; 8 nucleotides agree with TRBD2. There are 17 residues in the CDR3. J was trimmed by 3 bases and V by 0 bases; bases with no gene match: 8. The germline gives CDR1 MNHEY, CDR2 SVGEGT. CDR3 bases: TGTGCCAGCAGTTACTCCATGGAGCGGGAGTGGACAGATACGCAGTATTTT. Its translation is CASSYSMEREWTDTQYF.

The chain uses TRBV29-1 and TRBJ1-2, with D uncertain. The CDR3 covers 13 residues. Per germline, CDR1 SQVTM and CDR2 ANQGSEA. The V gene lost 2 bases and the J gene lost 6 bases, with 13 bases spanning the gap. CDR3 sequence (DNA): TGCAGCGTTGAAAACGGGCGAGGAGATGGCTACACCTTC. It translates to CSVENGRGDGYTF.

The V gene is TRBV10-3, the J gene TRBJ1-1, with 10 bases that match TRBD1. V shed 2 bases, J shed 6 bases, and the junction held 9 bases outside the gene matches. Looked up from germline, CDR1 is ENHRY and CDR2 is SYGVKD. The CDR3 length is 16 residues. CDR3 residues: CAISERTGGSSSEAFF. CDR3 coding DNA: TGTGCCATCAGTGAGAGGACAGGGGGGAGTTCGTCTGAAGCTTTCTTT.

CDR3 sequence reads: CSARGSSYYEQYF. CDR3 in DNA: TGCAGTGCACGGGGGTCTTCATACTACGAGCAGTACTTC. The J gene is TRBJ2-7, the V gene TRBV20-1, with a weak D call TRBD2 (6 bases). The V end was cut by 6 bases, the J end by 3 bases, with 15 bases between. The CDR3 consists of 13 residues. Per germline, CDR1 DFQATT and CDR2 SNEGSKA (reference sequence).

This clonotype was found a few times. The V gene is TRBV7-6, the J gene TRBJ2-7, with 7 bases aligning to TRBD1. V was clipped by 2 bases and J by 2 bases; unmatched bases: 3. This CDR3 has 14 residues. CDR1 and CDR2 (germline): SGHVS, FNYEAQ. CDR3 sequence (DNA): TGTGCCAGCAGCTTACTGGGACAGACCTACGAGCAGTACTTC. It translates to CASSLLGQTYEQYF.

This clonotype showed up just a few times. This could be a read error, since a much larger clone is one nucleotide away. This chain connects TRBV29-1 to TRBJ2-7; tentative D call: TRBD2 (5 bases). The CDR3 contains 12 residues. V lost 4 bases to trimming and J lost 9 bases, with 16 bases between them. Germline assignment: CDR1 SQVTM and CDR2 ANQGSEA. The CDR3 loop reads CSVGDWGAGQYF. The DNA of the CDR3 is TGCAGCGTTGGGGATTGGGGAGCCGGGCAGTACTTC.

A few counts support this clonotype. Relative to the germline gene, one junction end is altered; a read error may explain this. The chain has TRBV7-7 and TRBJ1-4; TRBD1 matches 7 bases. Looked up from germline, CDR1 is SSHAT and CDR2 is FNYEAQ (reference sequence). The length of the CDR3 is 13 residues. CDR3: CASSSSTGEKLFF. Written as DNA, the CDR3 is TGTGCTAGCAGCTCCTCGACAGGGGAAAAACTGTTTTTT.

Only a few counts were recorded for this clonotype. This sequence joins TRBV20-1 and TRBJ2-1, with TRBD2 matching 11 bases. The junction had 8 bases not matched to a gene; V was cut back by 1 base and J by 6 bases. Germline values: CDR1 DFQATT, CDR2 SNEGSKA (reference sequence). The CDR3 extends over 16 amino acids. The DNA of the CDR3 is TGCAGTGCTAGAGCCCAACTAGCGGGGGCTTTCAATGAGCAGTTCTTC. Protein: CSARAQLAGAFNEQFF.

This sequence joins TRBV7-9 and TRBJ2-1; no firm D call. The CDR3 loop spans 11 amino acids. The germline CDR1 and CDR2 sequences are SEHNR and FQNEAQ (reference sequence). V lost 4 bases and J lost 13, with 11 bases in between. The CDR3 loop is CASSSRTDQFF. The CDR3 DNA sequence: TGTGCCAGCAGCTCCCGTACCGATCAGTTCTTC.

This clonotype has more than one count but fewer than ten. The gene calls are TRBV6-6 and TRBJ2-5; D unresolved. The V gene's germline CDR1 is MNHNY and CDR2 SVGAGI (reference sequence). The V end lost 2 bases, the J end lost 2 bases, and 9 bases lay between the germline ends. The CDR3 covers 14 residues. Here the CDR3 DNA reads TGTGCCAGCAGTTACATCCCTAGTCAAGAGACCCAGTACTTC. Its translation: CASSYIPSQETQYF.

This clonotype showed up just a few times. This chain connects TRBV29-1 to TRBJ2-7; D ambiguous. V was cut by 3 bases and J by 3 bases, with 15 bases left in between. From germline, CDR1 is SQVTM and CDR2 ANQGSEA. The length of the CDR3 is 14 residues. In DNA form, the CDR3 reads TGCAGCGTTGAGCGCGGCAGCCCGAGCTACGAGCAGTACTTC. Translation gives CSVERGSPSYEQYF.

This clonotype was counted a few times. The rearrangement joins TRBV4-1 to TRBJ2-3; 11 nucleotides match TRBD2. CDR3 length: 16 residues. The V segment lost 5 bases and the J segment 1 base; nucleotides outside the gene matches: 5. Looked up from germline, CDR1 is MGHRA and CDR2 is YSYEKL. Here the CDR3 DNA reads TGCGCCAGCAGCAAACTAGCGGGGGCCCGCACAGATACGCAGTATTTT. Translating gives CASSKLAGARTDTQYF.

This chain connects TRBV12-3 or TRBV12-4 to TRBJ2-1; tentatively, D is TRBD1 or TRBD2 (5 bases each). CDR3 size: 14 residues. The ends were cut back, 7 bases at V and 9 bases at J, with 19 bases in the middle. CDR3 in amino acids: CASTGGRELIEQFF. The DNA of the CDR3 is TGTGCCAGCACCGGTGGCAGGGAGTTGATTGAGCAGTTCTTC.

The V gene is TRBV12-3 or TRBV12-4, the J gene TRBJ1-1, with D possibly matching TRBD1 (6 bases). V was cut by 7 bases and J by 2 bases, with 14 bases left in between. The CDR3 is 14 amino acids. The CDR3 spells CASTQGQPNTEAFF. Here the CDR3 DNA reads TGTGCCAGCACCCAGGGGCAGCCAAACACTGAAGCTTTCTTT.

The table lists this clonotype with a few counts. The V call is TRBV15, the J call TRBJ1-2; TRBD1 agrees at 7 bases. The CDR3 runs to 16 residues. Looked up from germline, CDR1 is LNHNV and CDR2 is YYDKDF (reference sequence). V was pared by 5 bases and J by 3 bases, with 12 bases of the junction left unmatched. CDR3 bases: TGTGCCACCAGCCAAAACCGGCCAGGGGGGGACTATGGCTACACCTTC. Encoded protein: CATSQNRPGGDYGYTF.

The chain has TRBV7-9 and TRBJ2-5; no reliable D call. Germline values: CDR1 SEHNR, CDR2 FQNEAQ (reference sequence). This CDR3 region has 14 residues. Trimming removed 5 bases from V and 2 bases from J, with 12 bases in between. The CDR3 region has the DNA TGTGCCAGCAGCGAGGCAGCGCGACAAGAGACCCAGTACTTC. Protein: CASSEAARQETQYF.

The rearrangement links TRBV25-1 to TRBJ2-6; 7 positions match TRBD1. The CDR3 totals 18 residues. Germline-derived CDR1 and CDR2 are MGHDK and SYGVNS. The V and J ends lost 6 bases and 1 base, in that order; junction bases with no gene match: 12. In nucleotides, the CDR3 is TGTGCCAGCAGGCCCCCGGGACAGCAGAATTCTGGGGCCAACGTCCTGACTTTC. This codes for CASRPPGQQNSGANVLTF.

A few counts support this clonotype. The chain carries TRBV7-6 and TRBJ2-7; D unresolved. This CDR3 comprises 13 residues. V lost 5 bases and J 6 bases, leaving 14 bases between the germline ends. Germline V gene data show CDR1 as SGHVS and CDR2 as FNYEAQ. CDR3 residues: CASSPTDGREQYF. As DNA, the CDR3 is TGTGCCAGCAGCCCCACGGATGGTCGCGAGCAGTACTTC. Full variable domain (rest looked up from reference TRBV7-6 and TRBJ2-7): GAGVSQSPRYKVTKRGQDVALRCDPISGHVSLYWYRQALGQGPEFLTYFNYEAQQDKSGLPNDRFSAERPEGSISTLTIQRTEQRDSAMYRCASSPTDGREQYFGPGTRLTVT.

The chain is built from TRBV4-1 and TRBJ2-7, with D possibly TRBD1 on 6 matching bases. CDR1 MGHRA and CDR2 YSYEKL come from the germline V gene. Deletions cut 4 bases from V and 2 bases from J, with 15 bases between. This CDR3 spans 15 amino acids. CDR3 nucleotide sequence: TGCGCCAGCAGCCTATTAACCGGGACACCCTACGAGCAGTACTTC. Translation: CASSLLTGTPYEQYF.

The genes are TRBV20-1 and TRBJ1-2; 11 bases agree with TRBD1. The CDR3 has 14 amino acids. V dropped 3 bases and J dropped 2; count of bases not matched to a gene: 2. The germline CDR1 and CDR2 sequences are DFQATT and SNEGSKA (reference sequence). The DNA for the CDR3 is TGCAGTGCTAGGGGGGACAGGGGGAACTATGGCTACACCTTC. Translated, it gives CSARGDRGNYGYTF.

This clonotype was detected a few times. The CDR3 DNA follows: TGTGCCAGCAGTTTTACAGGGGGCGGCGAGCAGTTCTTC. Translated, it gives CASSFTGGGEQFF. The J gene is TRBJ2-1, the V gene TRBV6-6; 9 bases are a match to TRBD1. Germline-derived CDR1 and CDR2 are MNHNY and SVGAGI (reference sequence). This CDR3 is built from 13 residues. J gave up 10 bases and V 4 bases, and 5 bases lay outside the gene matches.

V is TRBV6-6 and J is TRBJ1-1, with 7 nucleotides matching TRBD1. Germline V CDR1 and CDR2: MNHNY, SVGAGI (reference sequence). V was clipped by 4 bases and J by 8 bases; unmatched bases: 7. This CDR3 spans 13 amino acids. The CDR3 sequence: CASSSPPGQEAFF. DNA of the CDR3: TGTGCCAGCAGTTCCCCTCCGGGACAGGAAGCTTTCTTT.

The table lists this clonotype with many counts. Sequence at one end of the junction differs from germline and may be a read error. CDR3 bases: TGCGCCAGCAGCCTACGGGGCGGTTACGAGCAGTACTTC. Translation: CASSLRGGYEQYF. V gene TRBV7-9 combines with J gene TRBJ2-7; D might be TRBD1 or TRBD2, each matching 5 bases. Germline V CDR1 and CDR2: SEHNR, FQNEAQ (reference sequence). CDR3 length equals 13 residues.